These 17 T cell receptor beta chains originate from one sample sequenced in a study of CD8+ T cells in alopecia areata. The sequencing template was cDNA reverse transcribed from extracted RNA. Here immunoSEQ multiplex PCR was the method, and the copy in TCRdb shows in-frame clones only, minus some. The profile shows a few hundred thousand clones, around 67% of them singletons. The source material was CD4+ T cells sorted from blood, sampled at week 0. These receptors all stem from a human donor with alopecia areata.

The CDR3 bases are TGTGCCAGCAGCTTAGGCCCCTCCGCGCAGTTCTTC. This sequence encodes CASSLGPSAQFF. The rearrangement links TRBV7-2 to TRBJ2-1; D gene unclear. This CDR3 comprises 12 residues. Germline V CDR1 and CDR2: SGHTA, FQGNSA. With 1 base removed from V and 12 bases from J, the gap between germline ends came to 10 bases.

V and J are TRBV2 and TRBJ1-1; tentative D call: TRBD1 (6 bases). Germline CDR1 SNHLY, CDR2 FYNNEI. The CDR3 consists of 13 residues. The V end was cut by 6 bases, the J end by 1 base, with 9 bases between. The CDR3 bases are TGTGCCAGCAGCCTACAGGGGAACACTGAAGCTTTCTTT. Its translation: CASSLQGNTEAFF.

V usage is TRBV2 and J usage is TRBJ1-2; no clear D gene. V was cut by 7 bases and J by 8 bases, with 17 bases left in between. This CDR3 region has 13 residues. The germline gives CDR1 SNHLY, CDR2 FYNNEI. CDR3 region: CASKGALLGGYTF. CDR3 sequence (DNA): TGTGCCAGCAAGGGAGCCCTGCTGGGGGGCTACACCTTC.

The chain links TRBV29-1 to TRBJ2-2, with TRBD2 as a possible D gene (6 bases). The V end was cut by 4 bases, the J end by 3 bases, with 12 bases between. The CDR3 loop spans 14 amino acids. The germline V gene encodes CDR1 SQVTM and CDR2 ANQGSEA. The DNA of the CDR3 is TGCAGCGTTGGGTGGGGGGTCCACACCGGGGAGCTGTTTTTT. It specifies CSVGWGVHTGELFF.

This chain connects TRBV5-1 to TRBJ1-4; perhaps TRBD1 as D (5 bases). V gave up 0 bases and J gave up 8 bases, with 14 bases separating them. The CDR3 totals 15 residues. Germline CDR1 reads SGHRS; CDR2 reads YFSETQ. CDR3 bases: TGCGCCAGCAGCTTGGGTCCAGGGTTAGGCGAAAAACTGTTTTTT. Encoded protein: CASSLGPGLGEKLFF.

V is TRBV29-1 and J is TRBJ2-2; 7 bases are shared with TRBD2. CDR3 length: 12 residues. Germline trimming cut 6 bases from V and 4 bases from J; bases unmatched to any gene: 2. Germline CDR1 reads SQVTM; CDR2 reads ANQGSEA. The CDR3 protein is CSVGGATGELFF. In DNA form, the CDR3 reads TGCAGCGTGGGAGGGGCCACCGGGGAGCTGTTTTTT.

This sequence joins TRBV7-2 and TRBJ1-3; possibly TRBD1 for D (5 bases). The V end was cut by 1 base, the J end by 0 bases, with 7 bases between. This CDR3 is 15 amino acids long. CDR1 is SGHTA and CDR2 is FQGNSA in the germline V gene. The chain's CDR3 is CASSLVGDSGNTIYF. For the CDR3, the DNA is TGTGCCAGCAGCTTAGTGGGGGACTCTGGAAACACCATATATTTT.

This clone occurred a few times. The chain links TRBV30 to TRBJ2-1; tentatively, D is TRBD2 (7 bases). The CDR3 sequence is 13 residues long. Germline V gene sequence: CDR1 GTSNPN, CDR2 SVGIG (reference sequence). Trimming shortened V by 3 bases and J by 6 bases, and 12 bases separated the two germline ends. CDR3: CAWSLGGPNEQFF. CDR3 sequence (DNA): TGTGCCTGGAGCCTCGGGGGGCCCAATGAGCAGTTCTTC.

The chain recombines TRBV7-9 with TRBJ2-7; tentative D call: TRBD1 (6 bases). V lost 1 base and J lost 3, with 13 bases in between. Germline V gene data show CDR1 as SEHNR and CDR2 as FQNEAQ (reference sequence). The CDR3 is 15 residues long. The CDR3 nucleotides read TGTGCCAGCAGCTTAGGGACGGGACACCACTACGAGCAGTACTTC. As protein: CASSLGTGHHYEQYF.

The chain has TRBV15 and TRBJ1-2; no clear D. From germline, CDR1 is LNHNV and CDR2 YYDKDF (reference sequence). Trimming cost V 0 bases and J 4 bases, with 15 bases left between them. The CDR3 spans 16 residues. CDR3 residues: CATSRDFIAGSYGYTF. The CDR3 region has the DNA TGTGCCACCAGCAGAGATTTTATCGCAGGAAGCTATGGCTACACCTTC.

This clone occurred a few times. The V gene is TRBV30, the J gene TRBJ2-3; D uncertain. Looked up from germline, CDR1 is GTSNPN and CDR2 is SVGIG (reference sequence). The CDR3 is made up of 12 amino acids. Trimming cost V 2 bases and J 6 bases, with 9 bases left between them. In DNA, the CDR3 is TGTGCCTGGAGTATACCCCCTGATACGCAGTATTTT. Its translation: CAWSIPPDTQYF.

This clone was counted a few times. The chain couples TRBV25-1 to TRBJ1-2, with D perhaps matching TRBD1 (6 bases). The germline V and J ends were trimmed by 3 bases and 7 bases, with 12 bases remaining between them. From germline, CDR1 is MGHDK and CDR2 SYGVNS. The CDR3 runs 13 residues. The CDR3, as DNA: TGTGCCAGCAGTGATACAGGGATCGGTGGCTACACCTTC. This translates into CASSDTGIGGYTF.

V is TRBV25-1 and J is TRBJ2-7, with D unresolved. Germline-derived CDR1 and CDR2 are MGHDK and SYGVNS. Trimming shortened V by 6 bases and J by 2 bases, and 5 bases separated the two germline ends. The CDR3 is 11 residues long. The CDR3 loop reads CASSRTYEQYF. The CDR3 region has the DNA TGTGCCAGCAGCAGAACCTACGAGCAGTACTTC.

The rearrangement uses TRBV6-5 and TRBJ1-5, with 11 bases matching TRBD1. The CDR3 spans 14 residues. Trimming cost V 6 bases and J 6 bases; bases outside gene matches: 4. Looked up from germline, CDR1 is MNHEY and CDR2 is SVGAGI. CDR3: CASSPGTGGQPQHF. CDR3 bases: TGTGCCAGCAGCCCAGGGACAGGGGGTCAGCCCCAGCATTTT.

J is TRBJ1-1 and V is TRBV4-1; 7 positions match TRBD1. The CDR3 length is 13 residues. CDR1 and CDR2 (germline): MGHRA, YSYEKL. Losses at the gene ends were 5 bases for V and 6 bases for J; bases not matched to a gene: 6. The CDR3 here is CASSSGGIPEAFF. The CDR3 DNA reads TGCGCCAGCAGCTCAGGGGGGATCCCTGAAGCTTTCTTT.

As concerns this clone: At one boundary the junction diverges from the germline segment, which might be a read error. This chain connects TRBV13 to TRBJ1-1, with no clear D. The CDR3 extends over 14 amino acids. Looked up from germline, CDR1 is PRHDT and CDR2 is FYEKMQ (reference sequence). This CDR3 reads CASSVGHSNTEAFF. For the CDR3, the DNA is TGTGCCAGCAGCGTAGGGCATTCGAACACTGAAGCTTTCTTT.

This clone was found a few times. This rearrangement joins TRBV5-1 to TRBJ1-1; D is undetermined. The CDR3 is 13 residues long. Germline V gene lookup returns CDR1 SGHRS and CDR2 YFSETQ. Deletions cut 0 bases from V and 3 bases from J, with 6 bases between. The chain's CDR3 is CASSLGRDTEAFF. CDR3 nucleotides: TGCGCCAGCAGCTTGGGGAGAGACACTGAAGCTTTCTTT.